This entry features one T cell receptor (beta chain) sequence. This entry belongs to a study of T cell changes during pregnancy in multiple sclerosis. The CDR3 has 16 amino acids. Between the trimmed V and J ends, which lost 0 bases and 1 base, there was a span of 10 bases. Germline V gives CDR1 LNHNV, CDR2 YYDKDF (reference sequence). Assay used: immunoSEQ multiplex PCR; TCRdb lists only in-frame clones, some missing. The sample has just under 80,000 clones, roughly 91% seen once; the top ten hold approximately 0.93%. The sample here was peripheral blood, taken in the first trimester of pregnancy. This receptor was taken from a female donor with multiple sclerosis, enrolled in a pregnancy study. This chain connects TRBV15 to TRBJ1-3; D ambiguous. The CDR3 loop is CATSRDLPRSGNTIYF. The CDR3 DNA reads as TGTGCCACCAGCAGAGATCTCCCCAGATCTGGAAACACCATATATTTT.